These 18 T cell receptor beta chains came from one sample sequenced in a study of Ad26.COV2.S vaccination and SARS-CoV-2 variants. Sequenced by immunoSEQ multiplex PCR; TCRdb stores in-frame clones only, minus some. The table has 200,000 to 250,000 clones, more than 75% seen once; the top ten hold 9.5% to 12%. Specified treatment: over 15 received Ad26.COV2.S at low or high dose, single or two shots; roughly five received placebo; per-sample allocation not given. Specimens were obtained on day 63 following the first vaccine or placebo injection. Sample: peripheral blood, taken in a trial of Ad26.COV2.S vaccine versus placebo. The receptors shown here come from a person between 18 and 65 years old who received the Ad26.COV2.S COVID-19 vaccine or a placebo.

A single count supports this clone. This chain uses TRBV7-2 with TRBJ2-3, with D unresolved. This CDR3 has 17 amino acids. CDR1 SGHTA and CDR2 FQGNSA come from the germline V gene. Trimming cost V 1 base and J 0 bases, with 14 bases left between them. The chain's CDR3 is CASSLGLLAFSTDTQYF. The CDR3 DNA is TGTGCCAGCAGCTTAGGACTTCTGGCCTTTAGCACAGATACGCAGTATTTT.

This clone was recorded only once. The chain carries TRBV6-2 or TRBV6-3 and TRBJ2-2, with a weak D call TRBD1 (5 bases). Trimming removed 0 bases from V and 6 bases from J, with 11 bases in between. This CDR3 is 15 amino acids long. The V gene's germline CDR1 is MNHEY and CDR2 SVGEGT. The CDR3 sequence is CASSYSKRGAGELFF. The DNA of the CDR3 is TGTGCCAGCAGTTACTCGAAAAGGGGCGCCGGGGAGCTGTTTTTT.

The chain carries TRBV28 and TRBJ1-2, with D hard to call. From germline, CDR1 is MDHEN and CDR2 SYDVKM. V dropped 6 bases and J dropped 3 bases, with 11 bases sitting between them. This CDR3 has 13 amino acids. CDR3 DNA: TGTGCCAGCAGAACCGGTCTCCACTATGGCTACACCTTC. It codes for CASRTGLHYGYTF.

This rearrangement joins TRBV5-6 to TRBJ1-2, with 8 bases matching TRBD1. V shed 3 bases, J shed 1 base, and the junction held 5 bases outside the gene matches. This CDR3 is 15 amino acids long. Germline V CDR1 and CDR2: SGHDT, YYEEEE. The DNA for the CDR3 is TGTGCCAGCAGCTACGCAGGGGGCCTTAACTATGGCTACACCTTC. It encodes CASSYAGGLNYGYTF. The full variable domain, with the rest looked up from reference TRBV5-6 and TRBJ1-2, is DAGVTQSPTHLIKTRGQQVTLRCSPKSGHDTVSWYQQALGQGPQFIFQYYEEEERQRGNFPDRFSGHQFPNYSSELNVNALLLGDSALYLCASSYAGGLNYGYTFGSGTRLTVV.

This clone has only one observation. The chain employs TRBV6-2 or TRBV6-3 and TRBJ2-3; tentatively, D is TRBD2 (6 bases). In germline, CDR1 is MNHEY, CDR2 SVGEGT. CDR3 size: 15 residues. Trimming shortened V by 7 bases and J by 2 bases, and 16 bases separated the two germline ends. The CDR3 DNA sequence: TGTGCCAGCACCCCGGGACTCTCTCTCACAGATACGCAGTATTTT. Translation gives CASTPGLSLTDTQYF.

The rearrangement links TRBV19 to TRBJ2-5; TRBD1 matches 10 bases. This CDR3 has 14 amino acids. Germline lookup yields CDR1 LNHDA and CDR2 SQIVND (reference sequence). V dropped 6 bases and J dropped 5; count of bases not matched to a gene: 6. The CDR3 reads CASSRQGALETQYF. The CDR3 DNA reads TGTGCCAGTAGCAGACAGGGGGCTTTGGAGACCCAGTACTTC.

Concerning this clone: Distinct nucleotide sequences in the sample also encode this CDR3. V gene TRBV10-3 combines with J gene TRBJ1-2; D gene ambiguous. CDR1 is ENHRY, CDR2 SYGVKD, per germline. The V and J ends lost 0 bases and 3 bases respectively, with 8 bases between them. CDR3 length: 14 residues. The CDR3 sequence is CAISESGRDYGYTF. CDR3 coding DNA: TGTGCCATCAGTGAGTCGGGCAGAGACTATGGCTACACCTTC.

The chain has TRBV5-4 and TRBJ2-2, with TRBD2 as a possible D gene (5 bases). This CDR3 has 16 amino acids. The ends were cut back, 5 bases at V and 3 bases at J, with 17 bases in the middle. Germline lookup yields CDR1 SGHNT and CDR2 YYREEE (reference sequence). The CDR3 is CASRPDQRDYTGELFF. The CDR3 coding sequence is TGTGCCAGCAGACCCGATCAGAGGGATTACACCGGGGAGCTGTTTTTT.

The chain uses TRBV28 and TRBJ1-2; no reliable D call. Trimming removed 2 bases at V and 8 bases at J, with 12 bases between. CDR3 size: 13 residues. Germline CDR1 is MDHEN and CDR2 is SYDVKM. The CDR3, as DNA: TGTGCCAGCAGTTTAGGAACCCGAGGGGGCTACACCTTC. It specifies CASSLGTRGGYTF.

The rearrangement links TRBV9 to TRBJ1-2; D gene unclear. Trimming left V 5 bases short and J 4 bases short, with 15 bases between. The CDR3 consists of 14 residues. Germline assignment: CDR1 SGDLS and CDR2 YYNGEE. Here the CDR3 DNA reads TGTGCCAGCAGAACGGACCGGGCGGGCTATGGCTACACCTTC. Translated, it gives CASRTDRAGYGYTF. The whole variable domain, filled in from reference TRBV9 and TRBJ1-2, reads DSGVTQTPKHLITATGQRVTLRCSPRSGDLSVYWYQQSLDQGLQFLIQYYNGEERAKGNILERFSAQQFPDLHSELNLSSLELGDSALYFCASRTDRAGYGYTFGSGTRLTVV.

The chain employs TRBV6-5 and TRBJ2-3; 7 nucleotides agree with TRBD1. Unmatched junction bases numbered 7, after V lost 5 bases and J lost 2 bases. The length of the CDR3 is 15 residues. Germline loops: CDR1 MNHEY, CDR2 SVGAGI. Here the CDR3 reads CASSRDSSYTDTQYF. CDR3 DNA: TGTGCCAGCAGTAGGGACAGCTCTTACACAGATACGCAGTATTTT.

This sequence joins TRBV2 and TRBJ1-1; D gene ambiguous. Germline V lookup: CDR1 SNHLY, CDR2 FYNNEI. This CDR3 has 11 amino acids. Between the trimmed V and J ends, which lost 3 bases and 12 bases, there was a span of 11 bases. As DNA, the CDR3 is TGTGCCAGCAGTGATTCGGGGTTTTCTTTCTTT. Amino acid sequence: CASSDSGFSFF. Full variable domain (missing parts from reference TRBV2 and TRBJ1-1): EPEVTQTPSHQVTQMGQEVILRCVPISNHLYFYWYRQILGQKVEFLVSFYNNEISEKSEIFDDQFSVERPDGSNFTLKIRSTKLEDSAMYFCASSDSGFSFFGQGTRLTVV.

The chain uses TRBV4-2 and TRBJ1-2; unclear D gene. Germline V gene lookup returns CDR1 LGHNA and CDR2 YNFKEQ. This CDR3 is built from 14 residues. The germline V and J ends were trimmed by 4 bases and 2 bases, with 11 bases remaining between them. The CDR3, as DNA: TGTGCCAGCAGCCCCCTCTCCGGCAACTATGGCTACACCTTC. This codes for CASSPLSGNYGYTF.

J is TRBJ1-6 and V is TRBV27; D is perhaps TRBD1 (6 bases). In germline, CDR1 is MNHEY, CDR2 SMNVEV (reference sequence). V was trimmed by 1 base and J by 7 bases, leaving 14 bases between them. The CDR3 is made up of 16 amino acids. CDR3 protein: CASSLFSGEVNSPLHF. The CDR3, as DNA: TGTGCCAGCAGTTTATTTTCAGGGGAAGTGAATTCACCCCTCCACTTT.

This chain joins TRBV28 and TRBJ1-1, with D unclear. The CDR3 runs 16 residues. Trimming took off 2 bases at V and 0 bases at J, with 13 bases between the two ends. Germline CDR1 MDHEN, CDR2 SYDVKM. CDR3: CASSLPSEEMNTEAFF. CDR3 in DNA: TGTGCCAGCAGTTTACCCTCCGAGGAGATGAACACTGAAGCTTTCTTT.

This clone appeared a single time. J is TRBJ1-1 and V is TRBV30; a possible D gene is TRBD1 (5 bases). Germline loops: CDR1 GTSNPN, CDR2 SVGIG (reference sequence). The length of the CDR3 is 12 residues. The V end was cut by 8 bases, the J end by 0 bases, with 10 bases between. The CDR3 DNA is TGTGCCGAAGGGGCGTTGAACACTGAAGCTTTCTTT. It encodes CAEGALNTEAFF.

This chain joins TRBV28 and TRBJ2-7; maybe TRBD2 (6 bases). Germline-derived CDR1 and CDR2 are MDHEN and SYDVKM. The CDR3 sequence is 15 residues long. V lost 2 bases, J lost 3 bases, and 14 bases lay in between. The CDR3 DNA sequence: TGTGCCAGCAGTTTACACGGGGGTTCGGACTACGAGCAGTACTTC. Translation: CASSLHGGSDYEQYF.

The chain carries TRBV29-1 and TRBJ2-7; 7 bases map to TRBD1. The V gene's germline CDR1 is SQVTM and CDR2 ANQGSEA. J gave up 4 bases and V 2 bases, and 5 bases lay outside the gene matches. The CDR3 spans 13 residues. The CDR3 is CSVEIGRGYEQYF. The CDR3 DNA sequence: TGCAGCGTTGAAATTGGCAGGGGGTACGAGCAGTACTTC.